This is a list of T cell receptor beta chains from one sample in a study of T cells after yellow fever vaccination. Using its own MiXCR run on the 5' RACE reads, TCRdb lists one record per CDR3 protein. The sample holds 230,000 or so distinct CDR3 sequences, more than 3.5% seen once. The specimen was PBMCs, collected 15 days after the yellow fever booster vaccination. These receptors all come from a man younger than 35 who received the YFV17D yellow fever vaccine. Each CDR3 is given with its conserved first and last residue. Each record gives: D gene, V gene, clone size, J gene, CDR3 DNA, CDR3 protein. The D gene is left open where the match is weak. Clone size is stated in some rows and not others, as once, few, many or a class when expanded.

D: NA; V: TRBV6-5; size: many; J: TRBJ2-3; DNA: TGTGCCAGCAGTTACTCATCGGAGGGACCTCACACAGATACGCAGTATTTT; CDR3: CASSYSSEGPHTDTQYF
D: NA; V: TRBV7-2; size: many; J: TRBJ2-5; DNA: TGTGCCAGCAGGGGAATCGGGGGACCTCAAGAGACCCAGTACTTC; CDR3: CASRGIGGPQETQYF
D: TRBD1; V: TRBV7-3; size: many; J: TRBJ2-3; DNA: TGTGCCAGCAGCACCCAGGGGGCGCGACCGTCCGATACGCAGTATTTT; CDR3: CASSTQGARPSDTQYF
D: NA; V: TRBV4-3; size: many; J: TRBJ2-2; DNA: TGCGCCAGCAGCCAAGAGGGCAGGGATATCGGGGAGCTGTTTTTT; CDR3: CASSQEGRDIGELFF
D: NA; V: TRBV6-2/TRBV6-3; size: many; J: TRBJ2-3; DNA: TGTGCCAGCAGTTACCCACGCGATTGGAGGAACACAGATACGCAGTATTTT; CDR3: CASSYPRDWRNTDTQYF
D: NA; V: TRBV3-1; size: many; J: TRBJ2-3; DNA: TGTGCCAGTCGGGACTGGCTCACAGATACGCAGTATTTT; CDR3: CASRDWLTDTQYF
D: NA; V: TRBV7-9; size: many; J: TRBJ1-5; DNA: TGTGCCGGGGGAGACGGGTTTAATCAGCCCCAGCATTTT; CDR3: CAGGDGFNQPQHF
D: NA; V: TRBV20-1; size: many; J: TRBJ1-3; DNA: TGCAGTGCTCACCGGGGCGGGAACTCTGGAAACACCATATATTTT; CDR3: CSAHRGGNSGNTIYF
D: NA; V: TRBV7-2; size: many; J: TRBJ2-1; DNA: TGTGCCAGCAGCCCTCAAGAGCGCCTGGGGTATGAGCAGTTCTTC; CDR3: CASSPQERLGYEQFF
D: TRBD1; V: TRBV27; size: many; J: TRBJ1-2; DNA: TGTGCCAGCAGCCTGGGGACAGACCCTTATGGCTACACCTTC; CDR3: CASSLGTDPYGYTF
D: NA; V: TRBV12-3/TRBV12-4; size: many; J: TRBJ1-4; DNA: TGTGCCAGCACCCTTGACAGCTCTAATGAAAAACTGTTTTTT; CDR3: CASTLDSSNEKLFF
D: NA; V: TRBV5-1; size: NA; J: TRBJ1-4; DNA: TGCGCCAGCAGCTTGGAATTTGGTGAAAAACTGTTTTTT; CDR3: CASSLEFGEKLFF
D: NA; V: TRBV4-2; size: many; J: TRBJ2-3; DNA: TGTGCCAGCAGCCCCCAGGGTTTAGCTGGTGATACGCAGTATTTT; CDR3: CASSPQGLAGDTQYF
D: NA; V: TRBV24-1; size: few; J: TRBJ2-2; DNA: TGTGCCACCAGTGCAGCAAACACCGGGGAGCTGTTTTTT; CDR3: CATSAANTGELFF
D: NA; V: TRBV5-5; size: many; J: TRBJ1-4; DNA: TGTGCCAGCAGCTTGAATGCGGGAAAACTGTTTTTT; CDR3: CASSLNAGKLFF
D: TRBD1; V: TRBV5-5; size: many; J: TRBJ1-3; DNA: TGTGCCAGCAGCGGACGGACAGGGGCAGGAAACACCATATATTTT; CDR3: CASSGRTGAGNTIYF